This T cell receptor beta chain was found in a study of cytomegalovirus exposure and HLA in healthy donors. The overall study: The 100 to 150 validation repertoires matched the 650 to 850 first-cohort repertoires in platform, a later analysis reported.

Study-wide findings and caveats: Reportedly, cytomegalovirus status was diagnosed with high sensitivity and specificity. Specificity for CMV antigens was confirmed in vitro for three of the CMV-associated chains. The study put some 150 TCR beta chains on its list as cytomegalovirus-associated.

A note on this clone: Its antigen remains unidentified.

The table came from immunoSEQ multiplex PCR; TCRdb's copy has only in-frame clones and leaves some out. The sample has approximately 200,000 clones, approximately 78% seen once. CDR1 SNHLY and CDR2 FYNNEI come from the germline V gene. This CDR3 spans 16 amino acids. Trimming removed 2 bases from V and 0 bases from J; junction bases left unmatched: 3. The receptor was derived from a woman under 40 in good health and CMV-seronegative. Sequencing was carried out using PBMCs. This chain joins TRBV2 and TRBJ2-7; 11 bases match TRBD2. The CDR3 here is CASSERTSGSSYEQYF. For the CDR3, the DNA is TGTGCCAGCAGTGAAAGGACTAGCGGGTCCTCCTACGAGCAGTACTTC.